The entry below describes one T cell receptor beta chain. Its antigen remains unidentified. The data are from a study of cytomegalovirus exposure and HLA in healthy donors. Overall study: Caucasian-associated ancestry cluster membership applied to 75% to 85% of 398 genotyped donors.

PCR primers comprised 60 Vbeta and 13 Jbeta primers. TCRdb's table, derived via immunoSEQ multiplex PCR, lists solely in-frame clones and lacks some. This table holds 80,000 to 95,000 clones, about 83% found once. The CDR3 sequence is 15 residues long. Per the germline V gene, CDR1 is SGHTA and CDR2 is FQGNSA. Trimming shortened V by 2 bases and J by 1 base, and 10 bases separated the two germline ends. Whole-study findings and limits: Analysis was carried out at a later point, and it linked a missense DCLRE1C variant to TCR beta V- and J-gene trimming. The authors enumerated over 150 TCR beta chains as linked to cytomegalovirus.

Sequenced sample: PBMCs. The source of this sequence is a woman aged 18-29 years in good health and CMV-seropositive. The gene calls are TRBV7-2 and TRBJ2-3, with unresolved D. The CDR3 spells CASSLQTGRTDTQYF. The CDR3 coding sequence is TGTGCCAGCAGCTTACAAACCGGTCGCACAGATACGCAGTATTTT.